The 5 T cell receptor beta chains in this list originate from one sample, sequenced in a study of blood T cell repertoires in COVID-19. The protocol was immunoSEQ multiplex PCR, while the TCRdb copy is restricted to in-frame clones and leaves out a portion. The table records more than 100,000 clones, about 86% of them present only once. The sample was peripheral blood. These receptors originate from a woman in her 50s with acute or convalescent COVID-19.

The V call is TRBV12-5, the J call TRBJ2-7; no clear D. The ends were cut back, 1 base at V and 3 bases at J, with 7 bases in the middle. The CDR3 extends over 13 amino acids. From germline, CDR1 is LGHNT and CDR2 FRNRAP. The CDR3 here is CASGLAGRYEQYF. CDR3 nucleotides: TGTGCTAGTGGTTTGGCAGGCCGCTACGAGCAGTACTTC.

The rearrangement uses TRBV9 and TRBJ2-3; TRBD1 might be the D (6 bases). The germline gives CDR1 SGDLS, CDR2 YYNGEE. The CDR3 has 15 residues. Trimming removed 4 bases at V and 2 bases at J, with 14 bases between. The CDR3 protein is CASSTGFLYTDTQYF. The DNA for the CDR3 is TGTGCCAGCAGCACAGGGTTTTTATACACAGATACGCAGTATTTT.

This chain joins TRBV12-5 and TRBJ2-2; TRBD1 aligns across 8 bases. The ends lost 3 bases at V and 1 base at J; junction bases unmatched: 7. The CDR3 sequence is 17 residues long. CDR1 LGHNT and CDR2 FRNRAP come from the germline V gene. CDR3 amino acids: CASGLRPGTGNTGELFF. DNA for the CDR3: TGTGCTAGTGGTTTACGTCCCGGGACAGGGAACACCGGGGAGCTGTTTTTT.

This clone was seen a single time. The chain recombines TRBV6-5 with TRBJ1-2; 9 positions match TRBD1. Trimming cost V 6 bases and J 5 bases; bases outside gene matches: 7. The germline V gene encodes CDR1 MNHEY and CDR2 SVGAGI. CDR3 length: 14 residues. The CDR3 DNA reads as TGTGCCAGCAGCCAGGGACAGGGAGAGTATGGCTACACCTTC. Amino acids: CASSQGQGEYGYTF.

The rearrangement joins TRBV5-1 to TRBJ1-2; TRBD1 is a possible D gene (6 bases). V was shortened by 2 bases and J by 5 bases, with 13 bases between the two germline ends. Germline V CDR1 and CDR2: SGHRS, YFSETQ. The CDR3 contains 14 residues. The CDR3 sequence: CASSLRQADYGYTF. As DNA, the CDR3 is TGCGCCAGCAGCTTACGACAGGCCGATTATGGCTACACCTTC.